This passage covers 30 T cell receptor beta chains from one sample sequenced in a study of monozygotic twins with inflammatory bowel disease. TCRdb re-called the 5' RACE reads, yielding one record per CDR3 amino acid sequence without DNA. This sample contains about 330,000 distinct CDR3 sequences. Sequenced sample: blood. Receptor source: a human donor with ulcerative colitis or Crohn's disease, or a healthy co-twin of an affected twin (not recorded which).

The chain joins TRBV5-1 to TRBJ2-1. This CDR3 is 12 amino acids long. Germline V lookup: CDR1 SGHRS, CDR2 YFSETQ. The CDR3 sequence: CASSSTVHEQFF. The full variable domain, completed using reference TRBV5-1 and TRBJ2-1, is KAGVTQTPRYLIKTRGQQVTLSCSPISGHRSVSWYQQTPGQGLQFLFEYFSETQRNKGNFPGRFSGRQFSNSRSEMNVSTLELGDSALYLCASSSTVHEQFFGPGTRLTVL.

The J gene is TRBJ2-3, the V gene TRBV12-3 or TRBV12-4; TCRdb gives TRBD2 as the D gene, but with no DNA this cannot be confirmed. This CDR3 comprises 14 residues. The CDR3 reads CASSRTSVTDTQYF.

The rearrangement links TRBV5-4 to TRBJ1-1; TCRdb picks TRBD1, but there is no DNA to check that call. This CDR3 has 12 amino acids. The germline V gene has CDR1 SGHNT and CDR2 YYREEE (reference sequence). CDR3 protein: CASSWDRGEAFF.

The chain carries TRBV7-3 and TRBJ2-1; TCRdb gives TRBD1 as the D gene, but with no DNA this cannot be confirmed. Germline CDR1 is SGHTA and CDR2 is FQGTGA. CDR3 length: 17 residues. Here the CDR3 reads CASSPDRGRRLLNEQFF.

The rearrangement links TRBV20-1 to TRBJ2-1; TCRdb calls TRBD2, which cannot be checked without DNA. The germline V gene encodes CDR1 DFQATT and CDR2 SNEGSKA (reference sequence). The CDR3 spans 16 residues. CDR3 sequence: CSAREQRGVQYNEQFF.

CDR3 sequence reads: CASSLAHEQYF. V is TRBV7-2 and J is TRBJ2-7. The CDR3 length is 11 residues. The germline gives CDR1 SGHTA, CDR2 FQGNSA.

J is TRBJ2-7 and V is TRBV5-1; TCRdb's assignment of TRBD1 cannot be checked, as there is no DNA. The germline CDR1 and CDR2 sequences are SGHRS and YFSETQ. The CDR3 covers 14 residues. CDR3 in amino acids: CARSDRGGSYEQYF.

The chain recombines TRBV14 with TRBJ2-1; TCRdb outputs TRBD2, but without DNA this stays unchecked. The CDR3 spans 16 residues. Germline values: CDR1 SGHDN, CDR2 FVKESK. The CDR3: CASSQVAGGPGNEQFF.

V gene TRBV11-2 combines with J gene TRBJ2-7; without DNA, the TCRdb call of TRBD1 cannot be checked. The germline V gene has CDR1 SGHAT and CDR2 FQNNGV. The CDR3 sequence is 15 residues long. CDR3 sequence: CASSDHGTGTYEQYF. The whole variable domain, filled in from reference TRBV11-2 and TRBJ2-7, reads EAGVAQSPRYKIIEKRQSVAFWCNPISGHATLYWYQQILGQGPKLLIQFQNNGVVDDSQLPKDRFSAERLKGVDSTLKIQPAKLEDSAVYLCASSDHGTGTYEQYFGPGTRLTVT.

The V gene is TRBV11-2, the J gene TRBJ1-1; the TRBD1 assignment by TCRdb is unverifiable without DNA. The CDR3 has 13 residues. In germline, CDR1 is SGHAT, CDR2 FQNNGV. The CDR3 spells CASSADRGPEAFF.

CDR3 sequence reads: CATSDKGPGGSGTEAFF. The chain links TRBV24-1 to TRBJ1-1; TCRdb's D call, TRBD1, is unchecked because there is no DNA. There are 17 residues in the CDR3. CDR1 KGHDR and CDR2 SFDVKD come from the germline V gene.

The CDR3 is CAWSVRQLLNTEAFF. V and J are TRBV30 and TRBJ1-1; the TCRdb call, TRBD1, lacks DNA for checking. The CDR3 has 15 residues. The V gene's germline CDR1 is GTSNPN and CDR2 SVGIG (reference sequence).

V and J are TRBV5-5 and TRBJ1-6. CDR1 is SGHKS and CDR2 is YYEKEE in the germline V gene (reference sequence). This CDR3 contains 13 residues. The CDR3 is CASSLDNTSPLHF.

The chain uses TRBV7-6 and TRBJ2-1; TCRdb picks TRBD2, but there is no DNA to check that call. The CDR3 has 16 residues. CDR1 and CDR2 from the germline V gene are SGHVS and FNYEAQ. CDR3 sequence: CASSLEGLVSYNEQFF.

The J gene is TRBJ1-3, the V gene TRBV7-9; the TRBD1 assignment by TCRdb is unverifiable without DNA. This CDR3 comprises 14 residues. Germline values: CDR1 SEHNR, CDR2 FQNEAQ (reference sequence). This CDR3 reads CASSRSGEGNTIYF. Supplemented by reference TRBV7-9 and TRBJ1-3, the full variable domain reads DTGVSQNPRHKITKRGQNVTFRCDPISEHNRLYWYRQTLGQGPEFLTYFQNEAQLEKSRLLSDRFSAERPKGSFSTLEIQRTEQGDSAMYLCASSRSGEGNTIYFGEGSWLTVV.

The genes are TRBV20-1 and TRBJ1-6; TCRdb selects TRBD1, and the lack of DNA leaves this call unchecked. CDR1 and CDR2 from the germline V gene are DFQATT and SNEGSKA (reference sequence). CDR3 length: 15 residues. This CDR3 is CSARKGLFGNSPLHF.

J is TRBJ1-3 and V is TRBV18. In germline, CDR1 is KGHSH, CDR2 LQKENI. This CDR3 spans 15 amino acids. CDR3 residues: CASSPVGASGNTIYF.

The chain carries TRBV5-1 and TRBJ2-1; the TCRdb D gene call, TRBD1, has no DNA to confirm it. Germline CDR1 is SGHRS and CDR2 is YFSETQ. The CDR3 is 16 amino acids. This CDR3 is CASSSTGGISLNEQFF.

The V and J genes are TRBV18 and TRBJ1-6; as DNA is missing, the TRBD1 call by TCRdb cannot be tested. Germline CDR1 and CDR2: KGHSH and LQKENI. The CDR3 spans 16 residues. The CDR3: CASSPQPQGYNSPLHF.

This chain uses TRBV15 with TRBJ2-1; TCRdb selects TRBD2, and the lack of DNA leaves this call unchecked. Germline V lookup: CDR1 LNHNV, CDR2 YYDKDF (reference sequence). This CDR3 has 12 residues. CDR3 in amino acids: CATAQGGNEQFF.

The chain carries TRBV12-3 or TRBV12-4 and TRBJ1-2; there is no DNA to check the TCRdb D call of TRBD1. This CDR3 contains 16 residues. CDR3 residues: CASRGERDRGYYGYTF.

J is TRBJ1-5 and V is TRBV5-1; the TCRdb call, TRBD1, lacks DNA for checking. Germline CDR1 and CDR2: SGHRS and YFSETQ. The CDR3 has 15 residues. The CDR3 sequence: CASSLGPSTGQPQHF. Drawing the rest from reference TRBV5-1 and TRBJ1-5, the complete variable domain is KAGVTQTPRYLIKTRGQQVTLSCSPISGHRSVSWYQQTPGQGLQFLFEYFSETQRNKGNFPGRFSGRQFSNSRSEMNVSTLELGDSALYLCASSLGPSTGQPQHFGDGTRLSIL.

The chain links TRBV2 to TRBJ1-2. Germline CDR1 and CDR2: SNHLY and FYNNEI. The CDR3 is 13 residues long. CDR3 amino acids: CASSPNQVGGYTF.

The gene calls are TRBV5-6 and TRBJ2-1; no DNA is available, so the TRBD1 call from TCRdb remains unchecked. The germline CDR1 and CDR2 sequences are SGHDT and YYEEEE. There are 16 residues in the CDR3. CDR3 loop: CASSLDGWGIYNEQFF.

The chain has TRBV7-3 and TRBJ2-1; TCRdb calls TRBD1, which cannot be checked without DNA. This CDR3 comprises 15 residues. Germline loops: CDR1 SGHTA, CDR2 FQGTGA. The CDR3 is CASSTTNERGNEQFF.

The chain recombines TRBV20-1 with TRBJ2-1; TCRdb names TRBD2, which stays unverified in the absence of DNA. The V gene's germline CDR1 is DFQATT and CDR2 SNEGSKA (reference sequence). The CDR3 spans 15 residues. This chain's CDR3 is CSARAGSGSKYEQFF.

The genes are TRBV24-1 and TRBJ2-4; the D gene TCRdb calls, TRBD2, cannot be checked with no DNA. This CDR3 comprises 14 residues. CDR1 is KGHDR and CDR2 is SFDVKD in the germline V gene. CDR3 amino acids: CATQPSADGNIQYF.

The rearrangement links TRBV7-9 to TRBJ2-1. Germline-derived CDR1 and CDR2 are SEHNR and FQNEAQ (reference sequence). This CDR3 has 12 residues. The CDR3 here is CASSSSGYEQFF.

The rearrangement links TRBV20-1 to TRBJ2-7; the TCRdb D gene call, TRBD2, has no DNA to confirm it. This CDR3 has 15 amino acids. Germline lookup yields CDR1 DFQATT and CDR2 SNEGSKA (reference sequence). The chain's CDR3 is CSAGGVGSGIYEQYF.

V and J are TRBV20-1 and TRBJ1-5; TCRdb picks TRBD1, but there is no DNA to check that call. This CDR3 has 15 residues. CDR1 and CDR2 from the germline V gene are DFQATT and SNEGSKA (reference sequence). The CDR3 spells CSAMIGAGSNQPQHF.